This is a list of T cell receptor beta chains from one sample in a study of cytotoxic CD8 clonotypes in ibrutinib-treated CLL. Produced via immunoSEQ multiplex PCR; TCRdb's table is partial and in-frame only. This table holds fewer than 400,000 clones, 67% found once. The input for sequencing was PBMCs, taken after 36 months of ibrutinib treatment. The receptors were sampled from a human donor with chronic lymphocytic leukemia. The CDR3 runs from the conserved cysteine through the conserved F or W. The D gene is left open where the match is weak. Where a row states a size, it is once, few, many or the class of an expanded clone; other rows omit it.

TRBV2	TRBJ2-1	TRBD2	few	CASSEEGGGLRREFF	TGTGCCAGCAGTGAGGAGGGCGGGGGGCTACGAAGGGAGTTCTTC
TRBV5-4	TRBJ2-7	-	-	CASSPSPTIYEQYF	TGTGCCAGCAGCCCAAGTCCGACTATCTACGAGCAGTACTTC
TRBV29-1	TRBJ2-7	TRBD1	-	CSVGTGGSYEQYF	TGCAGCGTTGGGACAGGGGGTTCCTACGAGCAGTACTTC
TRBV7-9	TRBJ2-5	TRBD2	-	CASSLALMGTRGETQYF	TGTGCCAGCAGCTTAGCGCTAATGGGGACTAGGGGAGAGACCCAGTACTTC
TRBV6-5	TRBJ1-5	-	few	CASRRDNNQPQHF	TGTGCCAGCAGACGGGACAACAATCAGCCCCAGCATTTT
TRBV29-1	TRBJ2-3	-	-	CSVEDRQESTDTQYF	TGCAGCGTTGAAGATCGACAGGAGAGCACAGATACGCAGTATTTT
TRBV11-2	TRBJ2-7	TRBD2	few	CASSLELAGVYEQYF	TGTGCCAGCAGCTTAGAACTAGCGGGAGTCTACGAGCAGTACTTC
TRBV7-8	TRBJ1-5	-	-	CASSLEGQGNQPQHF	TGTGCCAGCAGCTTGGAAGGCCAGGGCAATCAGCCCCAGCATTTT
TRBV11-2	TRBJ1-2	-	-	CASSSQSTNYGYTF	TGTGCCAGCAGCTCACAGTCCACCAACTATGGCTACACCTTC
TRBV7-3	TRBJ2-3	-	-	CASSPKMTHRDTQYF	TGTGCCAGCAGCCCTAAAATGACTCATCGAGATACGCAGTATTTT
TRBV5-1	TRBJ2-7	TRBD2	-	CASSLGTSGRTLSYEQYF	TGCGCCAGCAGCTTGGGGACTAGCGGGAGGACCCTCTCCTACGAGCAGTACTTC
TRBV19	TRBJ1-6	TRBD1	-	CASSEEGTGNSPLHF	TGTGCCAGTAGTGAAGAGGGGACAGGCAATTCACCCCTCCACTTT
TRBV9	TRBJ2-3	-	-	CASSSALGTDTQYF	TGTGCCAGCAGCTCGGCCCTGGGTACAGATACGCAGTATTTT
TRBV11-2	TRBJ2-7	-	-	CASSLGVAYEQYF	TGTGCCAGCAGCTTAGGGGTTGCATACGAGCAGTACTTC
TRBV7-6	TRBJ1-2	-	few	CASSPMAGAKGYGYTF	TGTGCCAGCAGCCCCATGGCTGGGGCTAAGGGCTATGGCTACACCTTC
TRBV6-5	TRBJ2-1	TRBD1	-	CASSTSGGSYNEQFF	TGTGCCAGCAGTACTTCAGGGGGCTCCTACAATGAGCAGTTCTTC
TRBV9	TRBJ2-2	TRBD1	-	CASSVVGTGNTGELFF	TGTGCCAGCAGCGTAGTTGGGACAGGTAACACCGGGGAGCTGTTTTTT
TRBV7-9	TRBJ2-4	-	-	CASSPRTPDDKNIQYF	TGTGCCAGCAGCCCAAGGACTCCGGACGACAAAAACATTCAGTACTTC
TRBV4-3	TRBJ2-5	-	few	CASGRTAALRETQYF	TGCGCCAGCGGAAGGACCGCCGCACTCCGAGAGACCCAGTACTTC
TRBV5-6	TRBJ1-4	-	few	CASSLGTGKLFF	TGTGCCAGCAGCCTCGGTACCGGGAAACTGTTTTTT
TRBV6-1	TRBJ2-7	-	-	CATNLGNAYEQYF	TGTGCCACCAACCTGGGGAATGCCTACGAGCAGTACTTC
TRBV7-2	TRBJ2-7	TRBD1	-	CASSPGTGFYEQYF	TGTGCCAGCAGCCCCGGGACAGGGTTTTACGAGCAGTACTTC
TRBV1	TRBJ2-5	-	-	CTSSQLAEQETQYF	TGCACCAGCAGCCAGCTAGCGGAACAAGAGACCCAGTACTTC
TRBV4-1	TRBJ2-2	TRBD1	-	CASSQVLTGTGNTGELFF	TGCGCCAGCAGCCAAGTTCTAACCGGGACAGGCAACACCGGGGAGCTGTTTTTT
TRBV7-9	TRBJ2-7	-	-	CASLSDSSYEQYF	TGTGCCAGCCTCTCGGACAGCTCCTACGAGCAGTACTTC
TRBV5-1	TRBJ1-2	-	-	CASSRPGVYYGYTF	TGCGCCAGCAGCCGACCAGGGGTCTACTATGGCTACACCTTC
TRBV7-3	TRBJ2-2	-	few	CASSLRGTGELFF	TGTGCCAGCAGCTTACGAGGTACCGGGGAGCTGTTTTTT
TRBV27	TRBJ1-1	TRBD1	-	CASSSPRQGVAEAFF	TGTGCCAGCAGTTCCCCGCGACAGGGGGTAGCTGAAGCTTTCTTT